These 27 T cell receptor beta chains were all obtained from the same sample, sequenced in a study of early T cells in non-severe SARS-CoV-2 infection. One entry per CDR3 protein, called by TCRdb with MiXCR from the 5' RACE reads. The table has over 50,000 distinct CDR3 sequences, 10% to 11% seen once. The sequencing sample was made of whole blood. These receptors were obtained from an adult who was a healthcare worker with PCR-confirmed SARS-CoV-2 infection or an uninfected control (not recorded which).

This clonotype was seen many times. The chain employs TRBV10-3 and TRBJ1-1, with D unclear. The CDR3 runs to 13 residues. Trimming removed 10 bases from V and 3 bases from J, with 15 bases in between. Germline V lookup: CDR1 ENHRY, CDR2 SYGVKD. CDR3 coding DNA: TGTGCCACCAAGGAATTATACGACACTGAAGCTTTCTTT. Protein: CATKELYDTEAFF.

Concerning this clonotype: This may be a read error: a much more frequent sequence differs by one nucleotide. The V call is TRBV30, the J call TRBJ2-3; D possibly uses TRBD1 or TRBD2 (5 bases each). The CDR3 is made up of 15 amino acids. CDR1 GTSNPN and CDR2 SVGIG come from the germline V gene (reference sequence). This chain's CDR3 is CVWSVWRWGTDTQYF. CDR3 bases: TGTGTCTGGAGTGTGTGGAGGTGGGGGACAGATACGCAGTATTTT.

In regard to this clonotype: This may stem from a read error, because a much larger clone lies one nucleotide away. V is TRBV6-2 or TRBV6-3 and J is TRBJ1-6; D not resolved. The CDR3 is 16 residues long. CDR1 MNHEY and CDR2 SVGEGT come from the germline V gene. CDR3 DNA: TGTGCCTGCAGTATTACAGCGAGCTCCTATAATTCACCCCTCCACTTT. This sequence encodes CACSITASSYNSPLHF.

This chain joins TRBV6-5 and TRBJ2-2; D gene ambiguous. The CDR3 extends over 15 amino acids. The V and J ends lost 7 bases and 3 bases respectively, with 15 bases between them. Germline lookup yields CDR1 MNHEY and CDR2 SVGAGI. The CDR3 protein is CASTPAGGHTGELFF. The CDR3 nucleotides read TGTGCCAGCACCCCTGCAGGTGGTCACACCGGGGAGCTGTTTTTT.

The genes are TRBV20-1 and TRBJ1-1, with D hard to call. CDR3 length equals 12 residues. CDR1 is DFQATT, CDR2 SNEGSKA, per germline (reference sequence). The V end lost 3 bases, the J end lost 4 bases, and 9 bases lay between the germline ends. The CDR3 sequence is CSARGWSTEAFF. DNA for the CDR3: TGCAGTGCTAGGGGATGGAGCACTGAAGCTTTCTTT.

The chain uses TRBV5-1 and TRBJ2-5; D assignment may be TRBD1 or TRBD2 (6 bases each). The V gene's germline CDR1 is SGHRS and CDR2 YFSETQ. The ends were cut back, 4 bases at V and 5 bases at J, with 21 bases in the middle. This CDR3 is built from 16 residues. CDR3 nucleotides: TGCGCCAGCAGCCTCGGGACACCAGTGGCGGGGGAGACCCAGTACTTC. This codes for CASSLGTPVAGETQYF.

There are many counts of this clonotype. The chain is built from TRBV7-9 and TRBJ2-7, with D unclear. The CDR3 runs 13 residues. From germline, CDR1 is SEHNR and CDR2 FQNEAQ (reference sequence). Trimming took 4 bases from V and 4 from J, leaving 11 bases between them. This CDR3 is CASSSASPYEQYF. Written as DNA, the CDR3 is TGTGCCAGCAGCTCAGCCAGCCCTTACGAGCAGTACTTC.

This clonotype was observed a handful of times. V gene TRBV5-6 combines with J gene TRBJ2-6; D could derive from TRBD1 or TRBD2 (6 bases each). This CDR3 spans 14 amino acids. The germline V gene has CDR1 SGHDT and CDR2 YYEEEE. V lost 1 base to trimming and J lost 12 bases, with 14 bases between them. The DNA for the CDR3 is TGTGCCAGCAGCTTGAGGCGGGACATACCCGTCCTGACTTTC. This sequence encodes CASSLRRDIPVLTF.

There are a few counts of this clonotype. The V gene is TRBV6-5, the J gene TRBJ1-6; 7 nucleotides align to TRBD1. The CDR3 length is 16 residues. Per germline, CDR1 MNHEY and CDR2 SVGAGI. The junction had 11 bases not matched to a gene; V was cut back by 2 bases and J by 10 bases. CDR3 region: CASSYAGTGVGSPLHF. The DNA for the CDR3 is TGTGCCAGCAGTTACGCGGGAACAGGGGTTGGATCACCCCTCCACTTT.

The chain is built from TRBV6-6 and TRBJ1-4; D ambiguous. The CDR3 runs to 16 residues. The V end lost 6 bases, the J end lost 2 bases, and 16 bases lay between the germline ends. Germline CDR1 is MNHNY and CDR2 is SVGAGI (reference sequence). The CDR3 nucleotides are TGTGCCAGCAGATACGACCCAACACCCACTAATGAAAAACTGTTTTTT. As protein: CASRYDPTPTNEKLFF.

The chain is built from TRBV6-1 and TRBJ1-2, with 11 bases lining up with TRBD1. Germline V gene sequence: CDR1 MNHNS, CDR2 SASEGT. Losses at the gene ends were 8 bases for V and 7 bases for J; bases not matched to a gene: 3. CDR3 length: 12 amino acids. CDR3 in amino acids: CASQDRGPGYTF. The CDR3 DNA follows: TGTGCCAGCCAGGACAGGGGGCCTGGCTACACCTTC.

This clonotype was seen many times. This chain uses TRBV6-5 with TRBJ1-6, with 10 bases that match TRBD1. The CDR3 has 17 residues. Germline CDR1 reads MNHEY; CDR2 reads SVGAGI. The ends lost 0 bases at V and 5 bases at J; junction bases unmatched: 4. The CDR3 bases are TGTGCCAGCAGTTACTCGTGGGGGACAGGGGATAATTCACCCCTCCACTTT. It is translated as CASSYSWGTGDNSPLHF.

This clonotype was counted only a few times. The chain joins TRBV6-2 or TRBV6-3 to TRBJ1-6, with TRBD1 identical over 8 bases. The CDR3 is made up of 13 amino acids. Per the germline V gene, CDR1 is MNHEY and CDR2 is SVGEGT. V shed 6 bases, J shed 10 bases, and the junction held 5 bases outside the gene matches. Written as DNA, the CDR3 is TGTGCCAGCAGGGACAGGGCCGGCTCACCCCTCCACTTT. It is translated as CASRDRAGSPLHF.

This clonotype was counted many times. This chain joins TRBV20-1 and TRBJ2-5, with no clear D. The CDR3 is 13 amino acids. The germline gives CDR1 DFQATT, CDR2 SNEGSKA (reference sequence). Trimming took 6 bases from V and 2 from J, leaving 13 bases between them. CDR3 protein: CSAWQTNQETQYF. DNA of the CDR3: TGCAGTGCGTGGCAGACGAATCAAGAGACCCAGTACTTC.

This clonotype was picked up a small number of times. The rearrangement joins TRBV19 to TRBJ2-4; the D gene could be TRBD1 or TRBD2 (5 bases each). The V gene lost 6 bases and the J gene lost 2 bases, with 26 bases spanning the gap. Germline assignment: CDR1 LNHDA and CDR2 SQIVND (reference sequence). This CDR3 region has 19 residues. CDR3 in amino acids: CASSQYPGRKPPTKNIQYF. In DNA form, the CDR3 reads TGTGCCAGTAGCCAATATCCGGGACGGAAGCCCCCTACCAAAAACATTCAGTACTTC. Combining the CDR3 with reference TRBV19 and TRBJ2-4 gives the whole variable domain DGGITQSPKYLFRKEGQNVTLSCEQNLNHDAMYWYRQDPGQGLRLIYYSQIVNDFQKGDIAEGYSVSREKKESFPLTVTSAQKNPTAFYLCASSQYPGRKPPTKNIQYFGAGTRLSVL.

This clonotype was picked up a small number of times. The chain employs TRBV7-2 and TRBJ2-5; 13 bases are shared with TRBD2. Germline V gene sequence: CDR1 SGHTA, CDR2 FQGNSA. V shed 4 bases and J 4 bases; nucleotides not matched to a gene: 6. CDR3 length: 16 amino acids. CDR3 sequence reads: CASSSGTSGARETQYF. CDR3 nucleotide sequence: TGTGCCAGCAGCTCCGGGACTAGCGGGGCCCGAGAGACCCAGTACTTC.

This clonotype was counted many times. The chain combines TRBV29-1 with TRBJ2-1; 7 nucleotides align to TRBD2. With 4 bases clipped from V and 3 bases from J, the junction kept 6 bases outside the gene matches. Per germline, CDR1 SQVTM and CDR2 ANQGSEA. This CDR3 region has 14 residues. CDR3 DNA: TGCAGCGTTGTTCGAGCGGGGAGCTACAATGAGCAGTTCTTC. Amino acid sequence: CSVVRAGSYNEQFF.

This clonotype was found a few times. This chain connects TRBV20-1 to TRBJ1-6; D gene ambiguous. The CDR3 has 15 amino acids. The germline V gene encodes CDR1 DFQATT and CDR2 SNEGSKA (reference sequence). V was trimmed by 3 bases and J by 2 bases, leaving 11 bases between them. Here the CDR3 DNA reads TGCAGTGCTAGGATCCTGGATACCTATAATTCACCCCTCCACTTT. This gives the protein CSARILDTYNSPLHF.

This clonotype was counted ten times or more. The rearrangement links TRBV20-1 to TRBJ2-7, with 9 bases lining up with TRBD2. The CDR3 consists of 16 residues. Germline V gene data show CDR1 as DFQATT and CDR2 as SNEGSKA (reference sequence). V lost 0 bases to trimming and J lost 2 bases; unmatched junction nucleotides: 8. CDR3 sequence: CSARDPEASGTYEQYF. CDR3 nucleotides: TGCAGTGCTAGAGATCCTGAGGCTAGCGGGACCTACGAGCAGTACTTC.

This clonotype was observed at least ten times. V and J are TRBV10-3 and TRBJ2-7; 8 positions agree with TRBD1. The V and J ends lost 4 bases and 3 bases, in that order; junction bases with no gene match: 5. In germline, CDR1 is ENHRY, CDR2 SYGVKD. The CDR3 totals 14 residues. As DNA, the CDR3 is TGTGCCATCAGTGCGACAGGGGAACTCTACGAGCAGTACTTC. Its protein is CAISATGELYEQYF.

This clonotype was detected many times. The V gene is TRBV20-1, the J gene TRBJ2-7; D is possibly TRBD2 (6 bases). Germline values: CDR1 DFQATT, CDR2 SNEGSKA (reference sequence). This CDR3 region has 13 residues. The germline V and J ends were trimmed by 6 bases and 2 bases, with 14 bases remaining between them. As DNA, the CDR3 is TGCAGTGCCCTCTCTAGCGATGCCTACGAGCAGTACTTC. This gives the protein CSALSSDAYEQYF.

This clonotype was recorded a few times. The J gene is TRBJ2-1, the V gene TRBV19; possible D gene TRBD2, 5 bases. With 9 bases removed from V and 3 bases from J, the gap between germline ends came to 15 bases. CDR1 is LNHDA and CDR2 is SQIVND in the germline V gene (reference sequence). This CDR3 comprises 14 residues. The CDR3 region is CASEDGNLYNEQFF. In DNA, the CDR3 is TGTGCCAGCGAAGACGGGAACCTCTACAATGAGCAGTTCTTC.

As DNA, the CDR3 is TGTGCCAGCAGCTTAGAGGGCGGCATGAACACTGAAGCTTTCTTT. Translation gives CASSLEGGMNTEAFF. This rearrangement joins TRBV7-8 to TRBJ1-1, with no clear D. The CDR3 totals 15 residues. The germline gives CDR1 SGHVS, CDR2 FQNEAQ. V was shortened by 1 base and J by 0 bases, with 9 bases between the two germline ends.

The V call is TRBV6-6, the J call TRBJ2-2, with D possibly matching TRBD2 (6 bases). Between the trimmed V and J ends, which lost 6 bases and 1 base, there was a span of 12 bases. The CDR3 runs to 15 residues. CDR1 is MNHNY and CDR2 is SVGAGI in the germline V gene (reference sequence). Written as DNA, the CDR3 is TGTGCCAGCAGCCTCGGGGGAGTGAACACCGGGGAGCTGTTTTTT. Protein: CASSLGGVNTGELFF.

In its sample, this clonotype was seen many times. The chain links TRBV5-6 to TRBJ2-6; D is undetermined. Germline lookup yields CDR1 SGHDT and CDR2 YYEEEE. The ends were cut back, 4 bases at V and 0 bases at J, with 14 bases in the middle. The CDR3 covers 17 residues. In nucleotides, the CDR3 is TGTGCCAGCAGCCGGAATCGCGATAGCTCTGGGGCCAACGTCCTGACTTTC. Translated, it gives CASSRNRDSSGANVLTF.

The CDR3 nucleotides read TGTGCCAGCAGTTACCGATCGACACCGGGCTCTAATGAAAAACTGTTTTTT. Its translation: CASSYRSTPGSNEKLFF. V is TRBV6-5 and J is TRBJ1-4; the D is unclear. CDR1 and CDR2 from the germline V gene are MNHEY and SVGAGI. The V end lost 2 bases, the J end lost 3 bases, and 16 bases lay between the germline ends. The CDR3 loop spans 17 amino acids.

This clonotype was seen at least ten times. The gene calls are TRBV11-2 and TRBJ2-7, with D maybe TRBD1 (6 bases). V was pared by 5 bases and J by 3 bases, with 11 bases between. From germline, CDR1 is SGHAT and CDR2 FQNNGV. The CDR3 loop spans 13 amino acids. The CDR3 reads CASSEQGIYEQYF. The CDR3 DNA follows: TGTGCCAGCAGCGAACAGGGAATCTACGAGCAGTACTTC.